This T cell receptor (beta chain) originates from a study of T cell responses to AZD1222 COVID-19 vaccine. Study-wide findings and caveats: Dominant CD4 TCR responses targeted spike regions 160-218 and 743-854. At study baseline, merely more than 5 AZD1222 recipients were seropositive. Epitopes outside B.1.351 and B.1.1.7 mutated regions reportedly drew nearly half of spike TCRs. Two doses of AZD1222 preceded a rise in Spike-specific TCR breadth and depth.

The protocol was immunoSEQ multiplex PCR, while the TCRdb copy is restricted to in-frame clones and leaves out a portion. The sample includes tens of thousands of clones, roughly 87% seen only once; the top ten take over 2%. With 5 bases removed from V and 2 bases from J, the gap between germline ends came to 13 bases. CDR1 is SGHTA and CDR2 is FQGNSA in the germline V gene. There are 15 residues in the CDR3. This clone occurred a few times. Its antigen is not known. The rearrangement joins TRBV7-2 to TRBJ1-3, with a weak D call TRBD1 (6 bases). Here the sequenced sample was peripheral blood, taken on day 0 of AZD1222 vaccination. The source of this sequence is an adult in good health. The CDR3 loop reads CASSPRGGTGNTIYF. The CDR3, as DNA: TGTGCCAGCAGCCCCAGGGGAGGGACTGGAAACACCATATATTTT. The full variable domain, rest sourced from reference TRBV7-2 and TRBJ1-3, is GAGVSQSPSNKVTEKGKDVELRCDPISGHTALYWYRQSLGQGLEFLIYFQGNSAPDKSGLPSDRFSAERTGGSVSTLTIQRTQQEDSAVYLCASSPRGGTGNTIYFGEGSWLTVV.